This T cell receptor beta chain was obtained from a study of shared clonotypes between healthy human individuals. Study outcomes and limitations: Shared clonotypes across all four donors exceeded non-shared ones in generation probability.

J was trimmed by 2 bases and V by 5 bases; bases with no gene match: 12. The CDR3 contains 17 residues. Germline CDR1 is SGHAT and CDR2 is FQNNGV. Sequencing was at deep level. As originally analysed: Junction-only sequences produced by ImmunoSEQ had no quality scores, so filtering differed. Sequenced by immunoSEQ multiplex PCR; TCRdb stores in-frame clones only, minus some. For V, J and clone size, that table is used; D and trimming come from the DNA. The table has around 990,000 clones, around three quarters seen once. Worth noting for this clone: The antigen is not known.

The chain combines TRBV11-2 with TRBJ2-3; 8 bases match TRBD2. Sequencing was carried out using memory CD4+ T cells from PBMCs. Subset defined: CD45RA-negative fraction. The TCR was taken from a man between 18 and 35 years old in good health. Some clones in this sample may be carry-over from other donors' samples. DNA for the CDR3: TGTGCCAGCAGCCCTCTCCTTTCTAGCGGGTTCACAGATACGCAGTATTTT. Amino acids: CASSPLLSSGFTDTQYF. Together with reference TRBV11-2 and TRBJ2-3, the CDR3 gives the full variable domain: EAGVAQSPRYKIIEKRQSVAFWCNPISGHATLYWYQQILGQGPKLLIQFQNNGVVDDSQLPKDRFSAERLKGVDSTLKIQPAKLEDSAVYLCASSPLLSSGFTDTQYFGPGTRLTVL.